The 21 T cell receptor beta chains reported below all come from one sample, sequenced in a study of early T cells in non-severe SARS-CoV-2 infection (dated by TCRdb to the early 2020s). Receptor libraries were prepared by 5' RACE. The instrument was a NextSeq 500. TCRdb passed the public sequencing reads through fastp at Q25 and MiXCR, retaining productive beta sequences. CDR3 protein sequences are deduplicated, and each keeps its most common genes and DNA. For this sample the table gives about 49,000 distinct CDR3 sequences, of which about 4% were detected only once. The ten largest clones capture around 6% of the sample. The specimen sequenced was whole blood. These receptors all come from an adult who was a healthcare worker with PCR-confirmed SARS-CoV-2 infection or an uninfected control (not recorded which).

This clonotype has a count of ten or more. The chain employs TRBV27 and TRBJ2-2; 8 bases are shared with TRBD1. V trimming: 11 bases; J trimming: 5 bases; junction bases outside the gene matches: 10. The CDR3 is 14 amino acids. Germline V gene data show CDR1 as MNHEY and CDR2 as SMNVEV (reference sequence). CDR3 sequence reads: CAVPHRGRTGELFF. CDR3 in DNA: TGTGCCGTACCACACAGGGGGAGAACCGGGGAGCTGTTTTTT.

The rearrangement joins TRBV5-5 to TRBJ2-3; a possible D gene is TRBD2 (5 bases). The CDR3 extends over 14 amino acids. Germline V lookup: CDR1 SGHKS, CDR2 YYEKEE (reference sequence). V was clipped by 4 bases and J by 0 bases, with 9 bases between them. Here the CDR3 DNA reads TGTGCCAGCAGCCCCGGGGATAGCACAGATACGCAGTATTTT. This translates into CASSPGDSTDTQYF.

A few counts support this clonotype. This sequence joins TRBV10-3 and TRBJ2-3; tentative D call: TRBD2 (7 bases). This CDR3 is built from 14 residues. Germline CDR1 ENHRY, CDR2 SYGVKD. Trimming cost V 4 bases and J 4 bases, with 12 bases left between them. The CDR3 nucleotides read TGTGCCATCAGTGCGGGGGGCGGCCCAGATACGCAGTATTTT. Protein product: CAISAGGGPDTQYF.

This clonotype came up many times. The chain is built from TRBV24-1 and TRBJ2-3; no reliable D call. This CDR3 is built from 14 residues. Per the germline V gene, CDR1 is KGHDR and CDR2 is SFDVKD. The V end lost 5 bases, the J end lost 1 base, and 9 bases lay between the germline ends. As DNA, the CDR3 is TGTGCCACCAGTGGTGAGATTGGCACAGATACGCAGTATTTT. It encodes CATSGEIGTDTQYF.

The chain is built from TRBV29-1 and TRBJ2-1; 15 positions agree with TRBD2. CDR1 and CDR2 from the germline V gene are SQVTM and ANQGSEA. The CDR3 sequence is 15 residues long. V shed 7 bases and J 3 bases; nucleotides not matched to a gene: 4. CDR3 nucleotide sequence: TGCAGCGCCGGGACTAGCGGGGGGTTCTACAATGAGCAGTTCTTC. Translated: CSAGTSGGFYNEQFF.

V gene TRBV4-1 combines with J gene TRBJ1-6; TRBD1 is a possible D gene (6 bases). CDR3 length equals 15 residues. Trimming left V 0 bases short and J 7 bases short, with 10 bases between. Germline CDR1 reads MGHRA; CDR2 reads YSYEKL. The CDR3 sequence is CASSQDRGANSPLHF. Written as DNA, the CDR3 is TGCGCCAGCAGCCAAGACAGGGGTGCCAATTCACCCCTCCACTTT.

The V gene is TRBV11-2, the J gene TRBJ2-2; D remains unclear. The germline gives CDR1 SGHAT, CDR2 FQNNGV. The CDR3 covers 17 residues. Trimming took off 2 bases at V and 1 base at J, with 14 bases between the two ends. The chain's CDR3 is CASSLRSGPQNTGELFF. As DNA, the CDR3 is TGTGCCAGCAGCTTAAGGTCCGGGCCTCAGAACACCGGGGAGCTGTTTTTT.

This chain connects TRBV5-5 to TRBJ2-1; 14 nucleotides align to TRBD2. Germline V lookup: CDR1 SGHKS, CDR2 YYEKEE (reference sequence). The V and J ends lost 1 base and 10 bases, in that order; junction bases with no gene match: 4. This CDR3 comprises 15 residues. DNA of the CDR3: TGTGCCAGCAGCTTGCTGGGACTAGCGGGAGAGGAGCAGTTCTTC. Protein product: CASSLLGLAGEEQFF.

This clonotype came up many times. The CDR3 loop is CASSLHSTNTGELFF. The CDR3 DNA is TGTGCCAGCTCTCTCCACTCGACTAACACCGGGGAGCTGTTTTTT. This chain links TRBV7-9 with TRBJ2-2; D gene uncertain. Germline assignment: CDR1 SEHNR and CDR2 FQNEAQ (reference sequence). The V end lost 8 bases, the J end lost 2 bases, and 15 bases lay between the germline ends. The CDR3 consists of 15 residues.

This clonotype was detected many times. CDR3 sequence: CSAVTGGYNEQFF. DNA of the CDR3: TGCAGCGCAGTGACAGGGGGCTACAATGAGCAGTTCTTC. The V and J genes are TRBV29-1 and TRBJ2-1, with 9 bases lining up with TRBD1. This CDR3 comprises 13 residues. Unmatched junction bases numbered 4, after V lost 7 bases and J lost 3 bases. Germline values: CDR1 SQVTM, CDR2 ANQGSEA.

This clonotype showed up many times. The V and J genes are TRBV27 and TRBJ2-3; 12 bases are shared with TRBD2. Germline V gene lookup returns CDR1 MNHEY and CDR2 SMNVEV (reference sequence). With V trimmed by 6 bases and J by 4 bases, 2 bases remained unmatched. The CDR3 covers 14 residues. The CDR3 sequence: CASRLAGGSDTQYF. The CDR3, as DNA: TGTGCCAGCAGGCTAGCGGGAGGGTCAGATACGCAGTATTTT.

This chain joins TRBV20-1 and TRBJ1-1, with TRBD1 as a possible D gene (5 bases). The germline V gene encodes CDR1 DFQATT and CDR2 SNEGSKA (reference sequence). The CDR3 covers 14 residues. The V end lost 5 bases, the J end lost 1 base, and 14 bases lay between the germline ends. The CDR3 DNA follows: TGCAGTGCTCCCCCCCCAGGGTCGAACACTGAAGCTTTCTTT. Translated, it gives CSAPPPGSNTEAFF.

This clonotype was detected ten times or more. The chain has TRBV10-3 and TRBJ2-1, with D uncertain. The ends were cut back, 5 bases at V and 5 bases at J, with 13 bases in the middle. The CDR3 is 14 residues long. Per germline, CDR1 ENHRY and CDR2 SYGVKD. CDR3 coding DNA: TGTGCCATCAGTCCGAGCACTGGGGACAATGAGCAGTTCTTC. Protein: CAISPSTGDNEQFF.

This clonotype was recorded at least ten times. This rearrangement joins TRBV7-2 to TRBJ1-1; 8 positions agree with TRBD1. This CDR3 has 15 amino acids. The ends lost 1 base at V and 4 bases at J; junction bases unmatched: 5. CDR1 is SGHTA, CDR2 FQGNSA, per germline. The CDR3 region is CASSLDYRGTTEAFF. The CDR3 DNA reads TGTGCCAGCAGCTTAGATTACAGGGGGACCACTGAAGCTTTCTTT.

This clonotype was picked up many times. J is TRBJ2-1 and V is TRBV19, with 14 nucleotides matching TRBD2. This CDR3 region has 14 residues. The trim removed 10 bases at V and 9 bases at J, leaving 8 bases unmatched. The germline CDR1 and CDR2 sequences are LNHDA and SQIVND (reference sequence). DNA of the CDR3: TGTGCCACGCAGGGACTAGCGGGAGTGGGTGAGCAGTTCTTC. This sequence encodes CATQGLAGVGEQFF. Combining the CDR3 with reference TRBV19 and TRBJ2-1 gives the whole variable domain DGGITQSPKYLFRKEGQNVTLSCEQNLNHDAMYWYRQDPGQGLRLIYYSQIVNDFQKGDIAEGYSVSREKKESFPLTVTSAQKNPTAFYLCATQGLAGVGEQFFGPGTRLTVL.

In this sample, this clonotype turned up a few times. The J gene is TRBJ2-3, the V gene TRBV6-2 or TRBV6-3; TRBD2 matches at 9 bases. J lost 0 bases, V lost 4 bases, and 8 bases had no gene match. This CDR3 has 17 residues. The germline V gene encodes CDR1 MNHEY and CDR2 SVGEGT. In nucleotides, the CDR3 is TGTGCCAGCAGTTTTATTGGGACTAGCAAAAGCACAGATACGCAGTATTTT. Translating gives CASSFIGTSKSTDTQYF.

Ten or more counts support this clonotype. Here the CDR3 reads CSVRDSINEQFF. The CDR3 coding sequence is TGCAGCGTCCGAGACAGTATCAATGAGCAGTTCTTC. The V call is TRBV29-1, the J call TRBJ2-1; D is perhaps TRBD1 (5 bases). Germline CDR1 reads SQVTM; CDR2 reads ANQGSEA. The V and J ends lost 6 bases and 6 bases respectively, with 12 bases between them. The CDR3 has 12 residues.

The sample holds many counts of this clonotype. The chain couples TRBV6-4 to TRBJ1-5, with no clear D. V lost 5 bases, J lost 0 bases, and 5 bases lay in between. Germline CDR1 reads MRHNA; CDR2 reads SNTAGT. The CDR3 loop spans 13 amino acids. CDR3 nucleotides: TGTGCCAGCAGTACTTATAGCAATCAGCCCCAGCATTTT. Its protein is CASSTYSNQPQHF.

This clonotype was counted at least ten times. The chain recombines TRBV30 with TRBJ1-1; D uncertain. In germline, CDR1 is GTSNPN, CDR2 SVGIG (reference sequence). The CDR3 is made up of 13 amino acids. The ends were cut back, 3 bases at V and 6 bases at J, with 14 bases in the middle. The CDR3 DNA reads as TGTGCCTGGAGAGATTGGGTTGGGGCTGAAGCTTTCTTT. The encoded protein is CAWRDWVGAEAFF.

The chain combines TRBV6-2 or TRBV6-3 with TRBJ2-2; 11 bases are a match to TRBD2. Germline values: CDR1 MNHEY, CDR2 SVGEGT. This CDR3 comprises 15 residues. Trimming at V came to 6 bases and at J to 4 bases, leaving 4 bases not matched to a gene. The CDR3 region has the DNA TGTGCCAGCAGCCCGGGGACTAGCGGCACCGGGGAGCTGTTTTTT. This encodes CASSPGTSGTGELFF.

The chain couples TRBV5-1 to TRBJ2-7; D gene uncertain. The germline gives CDR1 SGHRS, CDR2 YFSETQ. The CDR3 loop spans 15 amino acids. Trimming cost V 2 bases and J 2 bases, with 14 bases left between them. The CDR3 sequence is CASSFDSSSAYEQYF. In nucleotides, the CDR3 is TGCGCCAGCAGCTTTGATAGTTCGAGCGCCTACGAGCAGTACTTC. Full variable domain (remainder filled in from reference TRBV5-1 and TRBJ2-7): KAGVTQTPRYLIKTRGQQVTLSCSPISGHRSVSWYQQTPGQGLQFLFEYFSETQRNKGNFPGRFSGRQFSNSRSEMNVSTLELGDSALYLCASSFDSSSAYEQYFGPGTRLTVT.